Listed here is a single TCR beta chain. The antigen remains undetermined. This may stem from a read error, because a much larger clone lies one nucleotide away. Bone marrow was sampled from every patient at the time of active disease. The record originates from a study of read filtering for tumor transcriptome and immune sequencing. Whole-study context: Patients were approximately 18 male and around 15 female, mean age 65.9 years, range roughly 45 to 85. Study-wide results and limits: Single-read clonotypes: 80% to 90% of IR-seq clonotypes (around 3.5% of reads), roughly 70% of RNA-seq clonotypes (roughly 49% of reads).

This library used 300 to 450 ng RNA and molecular barcoded adaptors spanning alpha/delta and beta/gamma chains. In TCRdb, the reads were re-called with MiXCR into one record per CDR3 protein. The sample holds more than 45,000 distinct CDR3 sequences; 9% to 15% are singletons and the top ten take under 20%. This CDR3 comprises 14 residues. CDR1 and CDR2 (germline): SQVTM, ANQGSEA. Germline trimming cut 6 bases from V and 6 bases from J; bases unmatched to any gene: 11. Sequencing input: a population of CD138-negative cells sorted from bone marrow. This receptor was taken from a donor at least 40 years old with multiple myeloma. This chain links TRBV29-1 with TRBJ1-5; 7 bases line up with TRBD1. The CDR3 DNA is TGCAGCGTGGTGACAGGGCCCCGCAGTCAGCCCCAGCATTTT. Amino acids: CSVVTGPRSQPQHF.